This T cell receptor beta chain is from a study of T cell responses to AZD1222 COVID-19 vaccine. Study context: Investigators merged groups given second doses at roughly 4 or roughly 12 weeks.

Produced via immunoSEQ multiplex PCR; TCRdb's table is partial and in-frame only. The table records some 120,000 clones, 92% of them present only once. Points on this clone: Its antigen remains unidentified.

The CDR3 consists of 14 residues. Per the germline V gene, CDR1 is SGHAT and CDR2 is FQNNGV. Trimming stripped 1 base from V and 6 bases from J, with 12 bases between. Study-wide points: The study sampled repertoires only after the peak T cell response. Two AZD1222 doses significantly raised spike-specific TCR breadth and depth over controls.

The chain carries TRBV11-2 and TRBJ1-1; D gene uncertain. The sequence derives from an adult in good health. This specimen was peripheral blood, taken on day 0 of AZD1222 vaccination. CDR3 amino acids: CASSLVSELAEAFF. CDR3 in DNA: TGTGCCAGCAGCTTAGTAAGTGAGTTGGCTGAAGCTTTCTTT.